The following is a TCR beta chain sequence with its context. Naive CD8 isolation took CD45RO-negative cells positively selected for CCR7 and excluded terminally differentiated effector memory CD45RA+ cells. The data were obtained in a study of shared clonotypes between healthy human individuals. Measured with immunoSEQ multiplex PCR; TCRdb has only the in-frame clones, and not every one. The sample has roughly 850,000 clones, about 96% seen once. With 5 bases removed from V and 7 bases from J, the gap between germline ends came to 15 bases. The CDR3 has 14 residues. Germline V gives CDR1 SGHVS, CDR2 FQNEAQ.

This clonotype was sampled from a man aged 30 to 39 in good health. The chain recombines TRBV7-8 with TRBJ2-4; tentative D call: TRBD2 (7 bases). The sequencing input was naive CD8+ T cells sorted from blood. The CDR3 loop is CASSPPWGGNIQYF. In DNA form, the CDR3 reads TGTGCCAGCAGCCCGCCTTGGGGGGGCAACATTCAGTACTTC. The entire variable domain, with the rest obtained from reference TRBV7-8 and TRBJ2-4, is as follows: GAGVSQSPRYKVAKRGQDVALRCDPISGHVSLFWYQQALGQGPEFLTYFQNEAQLDKSGLPSDRFFAERPEGSVSTLKIQRTQQEDSAVYLCASSPPWGGNIQYFGAGTRLSVL.